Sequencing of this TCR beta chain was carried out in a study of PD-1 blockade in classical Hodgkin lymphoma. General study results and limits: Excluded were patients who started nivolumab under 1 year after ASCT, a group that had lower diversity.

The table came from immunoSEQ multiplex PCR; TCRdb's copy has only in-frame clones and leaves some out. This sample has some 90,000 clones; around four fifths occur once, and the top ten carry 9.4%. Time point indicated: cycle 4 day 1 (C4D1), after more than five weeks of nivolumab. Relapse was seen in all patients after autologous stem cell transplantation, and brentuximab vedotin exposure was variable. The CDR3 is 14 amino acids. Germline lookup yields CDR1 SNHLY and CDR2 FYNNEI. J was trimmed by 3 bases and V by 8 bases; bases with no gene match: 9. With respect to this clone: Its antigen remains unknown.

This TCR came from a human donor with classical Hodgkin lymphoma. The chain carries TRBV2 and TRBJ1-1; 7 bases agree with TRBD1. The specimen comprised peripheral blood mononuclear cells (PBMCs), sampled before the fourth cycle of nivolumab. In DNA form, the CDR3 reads TGTGCCAGCCATATGGCGACAGGGCACACTGAAGCTTTCTTT. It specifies CASHMATGHTEAFF.